The source of this T cell receptor (beta chain) is a study of blood T cell repertoires in COVID-19. On the study more broadly: Some COVID-19 samples were acute and others convalescent; all came from the United States, Italy and Spain.

Authors' analysis steps: The authors estimated nucleated cell counts from reference gene primer amplification. TCRdb's table, derived via immunoSEQ multiplex PCR, lists solely in-frame clones and lacks some. V and J calls and clone size follow that table, whereas D and trimming were derived from the DNA. The sample records 70,000 or so clones, approximately 87% being singletons. Input material: peripheral blood. This TCR was recovered from a middle-aged man with active COVID-19.

CDR3 sequence (DNA): TGTGCCAGCAGTCCGACCGGCCAGGGGCCAAAGGAGACCCAGTACTTC. Amino acids: CASSPTGQGPKETQYF. V and J are TRBV5-4 and TRBJ2-5; D perhaps matches TRBD1 (6 bases). The CDR3 is 16 residues long. Germline loops: CDR1 SGHNT, CDR2 YYREEE (reference sequence). The ends were cut back, 5 bases at V and 5 bases at J, with 22 bases in the middle.